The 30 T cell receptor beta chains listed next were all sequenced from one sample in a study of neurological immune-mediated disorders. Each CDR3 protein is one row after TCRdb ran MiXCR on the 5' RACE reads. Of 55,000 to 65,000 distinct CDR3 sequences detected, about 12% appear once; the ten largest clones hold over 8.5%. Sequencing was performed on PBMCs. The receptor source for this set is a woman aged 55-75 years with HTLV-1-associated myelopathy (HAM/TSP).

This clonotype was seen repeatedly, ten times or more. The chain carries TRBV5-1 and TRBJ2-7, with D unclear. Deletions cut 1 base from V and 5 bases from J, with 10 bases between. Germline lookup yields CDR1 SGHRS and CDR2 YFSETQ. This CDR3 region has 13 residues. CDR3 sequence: CASSLTDVNEQYF. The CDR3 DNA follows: TGCGCCAGCAGCTTGACTGACGTGAACGAGCAGTACTTC.

The CDR3 DNA reads TGTGCCAGCAGAGGGTCCATAGACACCATATATTTT. The encoded protein is CASRGSIDTIYF. J is TRBJ1-3 and V is TRBV12-3 or TRBV12-4, with unresolved D. The CDR3 length is 12 residues. Trimming left V 6 bases short and J 8 bases short, with 11 bases between.

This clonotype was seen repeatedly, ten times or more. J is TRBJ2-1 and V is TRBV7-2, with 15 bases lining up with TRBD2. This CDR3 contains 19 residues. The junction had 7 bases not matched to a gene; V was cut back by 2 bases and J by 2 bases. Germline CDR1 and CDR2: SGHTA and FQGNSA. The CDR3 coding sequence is TGTGCCAGCAGCTTATGGGGGACTAGCGGGAGGCTAGCCTACAATGAGCAGTTCTTC. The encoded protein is CASSLWGTSGRLAYNEQFF.

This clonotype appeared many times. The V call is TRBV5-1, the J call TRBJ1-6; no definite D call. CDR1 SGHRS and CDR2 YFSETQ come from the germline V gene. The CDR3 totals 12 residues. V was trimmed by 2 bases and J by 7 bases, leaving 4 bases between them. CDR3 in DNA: TGCGCCAGCAGCTTCGGAAATTCACCCCTCCACTTT. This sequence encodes CASSFGNSPLHF.

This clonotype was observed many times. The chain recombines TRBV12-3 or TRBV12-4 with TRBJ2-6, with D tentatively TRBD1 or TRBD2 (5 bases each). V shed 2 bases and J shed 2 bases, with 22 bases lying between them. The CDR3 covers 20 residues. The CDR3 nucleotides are TGTGCCAGCAGTTTATTATTAGGGGCGGGTCTACTTCCTGGGGCCAACGTCCTGACTTTC. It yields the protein CASSLLLGAGLLPGANVLTF.

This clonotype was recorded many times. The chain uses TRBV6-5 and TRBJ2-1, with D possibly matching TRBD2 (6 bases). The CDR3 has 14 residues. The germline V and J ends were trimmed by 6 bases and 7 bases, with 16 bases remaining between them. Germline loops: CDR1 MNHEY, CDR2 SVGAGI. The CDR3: CASSRESPINEQFF. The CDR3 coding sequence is TGTGCCAGCAGCCGGGAGTCCCCCATTAATGAGCAGTTCTTC.

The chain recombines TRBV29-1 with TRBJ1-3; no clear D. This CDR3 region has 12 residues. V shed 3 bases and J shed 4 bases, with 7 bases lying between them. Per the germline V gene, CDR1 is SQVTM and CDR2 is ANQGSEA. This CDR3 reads CSVDRGGNTIYF. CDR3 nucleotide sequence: TGCAGCGTTGATCGGGGAGGAAACACCATATATTTT.

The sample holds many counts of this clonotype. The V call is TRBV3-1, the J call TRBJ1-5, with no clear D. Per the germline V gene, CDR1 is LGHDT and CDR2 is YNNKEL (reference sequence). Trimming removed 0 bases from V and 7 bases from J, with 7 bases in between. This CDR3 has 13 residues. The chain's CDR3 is CASSQDAVQPQHF. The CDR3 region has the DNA TGTGCCAGCAGCCAAGATGCGGTCCAGCCCCAGCATTTT.

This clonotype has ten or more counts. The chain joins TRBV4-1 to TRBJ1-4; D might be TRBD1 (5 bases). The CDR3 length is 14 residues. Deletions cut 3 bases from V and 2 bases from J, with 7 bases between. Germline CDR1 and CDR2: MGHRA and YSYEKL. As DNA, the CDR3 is TGCGCCAGCAGCCACCCAGGGACTAATGAAAAACTGTTTTTT. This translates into CASSHPGTNEKLFF.

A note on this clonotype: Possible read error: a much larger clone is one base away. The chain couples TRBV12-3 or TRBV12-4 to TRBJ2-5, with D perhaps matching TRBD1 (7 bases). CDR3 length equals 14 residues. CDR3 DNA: TGTGTCAGCACAGGATCCAGGGGGGTAGAGACCCAGTACTTC. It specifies CVSTGSRGVETQYF.

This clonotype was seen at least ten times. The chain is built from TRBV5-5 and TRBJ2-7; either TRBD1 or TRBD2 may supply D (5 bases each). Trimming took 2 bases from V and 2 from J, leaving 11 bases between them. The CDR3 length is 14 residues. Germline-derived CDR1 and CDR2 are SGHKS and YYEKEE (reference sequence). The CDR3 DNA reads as TGTGCCAGCAGCTTCCGGGACCGCACCTACGAGCAGTACTTC. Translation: CASSFRDRTYEQYF.

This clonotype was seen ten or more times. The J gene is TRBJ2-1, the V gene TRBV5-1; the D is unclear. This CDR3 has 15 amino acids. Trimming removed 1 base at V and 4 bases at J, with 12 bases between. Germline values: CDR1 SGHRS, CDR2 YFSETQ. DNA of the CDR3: TGCGCCAGCAGCTTGCTGGCGGATTCGTACAATGAGCAGTTCTTC. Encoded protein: CASSLLADSYNEQFF.

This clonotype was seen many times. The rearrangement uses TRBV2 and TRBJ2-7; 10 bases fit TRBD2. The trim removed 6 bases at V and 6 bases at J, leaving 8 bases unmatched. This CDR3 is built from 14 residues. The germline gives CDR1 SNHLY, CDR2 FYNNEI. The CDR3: CASRTSGTSGEQYF. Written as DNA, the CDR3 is TGTGCCAGCAGAACTAGCGGGACATCCGGCGAGCAGTACTTC.

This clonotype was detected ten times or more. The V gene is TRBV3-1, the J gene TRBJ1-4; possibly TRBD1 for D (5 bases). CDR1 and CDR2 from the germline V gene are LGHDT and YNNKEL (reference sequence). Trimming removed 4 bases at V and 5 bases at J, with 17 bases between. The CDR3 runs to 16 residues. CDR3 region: CASSLLGGTTNEKLFF. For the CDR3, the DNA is TGTGCCAGCAGCCTCTTGGGGGGGACGACGAATGAAAAACTGTTTTTT.

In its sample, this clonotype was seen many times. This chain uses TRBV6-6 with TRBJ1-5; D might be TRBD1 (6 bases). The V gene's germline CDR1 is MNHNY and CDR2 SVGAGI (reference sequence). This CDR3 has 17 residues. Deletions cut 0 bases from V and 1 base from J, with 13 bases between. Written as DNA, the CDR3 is TGTGCCAGCAGTTACTCGGGGGGCGCAGGGAGCAATCAGCCCCAGCATTTT. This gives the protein CASSYSGGAGSNQPQHF.

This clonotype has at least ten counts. CDR3 in DNA: TGTGCCAGCAGCCCTGGCAGCGGGATCATCGGGGAGCTGTTTTTT. It is translated as CASSPGSGIIGELFF. The chain joins TRBV7-9 to TRBJ2-2, with 7 bases matching TRBD2. The CDR3 has 15 residues. Germline values: CDR1 SEHNR, CDR2 FQNEAQ (reference sequence). Germline trimming cut 5 bases from V and 7 bases from J; bases unmatched to any gene: 10.

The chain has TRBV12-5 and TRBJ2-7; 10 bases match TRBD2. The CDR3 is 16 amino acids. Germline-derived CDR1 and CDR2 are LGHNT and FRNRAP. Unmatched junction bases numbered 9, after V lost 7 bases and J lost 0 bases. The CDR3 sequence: CASALSSGSGSYEQYF. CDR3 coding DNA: TGTGCTAGTGCCCTATCTAGCGGGAGTGGCTCCTACGAGCAGTACTTC. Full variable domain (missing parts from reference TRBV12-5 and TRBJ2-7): DARVTQTPRHKVTEMGQEVTMRCQPILGHNTVFWYRQTMMQGLELLAYFRNRAPLDDSGMPKDRFSAEMPDATLATLKIQPSEPRDSAVYFCASALSSGSGSYEQYFGPGTRLTVT.

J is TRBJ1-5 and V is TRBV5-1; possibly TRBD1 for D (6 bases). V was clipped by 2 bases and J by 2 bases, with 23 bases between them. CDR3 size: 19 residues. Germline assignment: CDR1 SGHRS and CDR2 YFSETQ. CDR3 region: CASSLRLNNRGRGNQPQHF. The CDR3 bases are TGCGCCAGCAGCTTAAGATTGAACAACCGGGGGCGAGGCAATCAGCCCCAGCATTTT.

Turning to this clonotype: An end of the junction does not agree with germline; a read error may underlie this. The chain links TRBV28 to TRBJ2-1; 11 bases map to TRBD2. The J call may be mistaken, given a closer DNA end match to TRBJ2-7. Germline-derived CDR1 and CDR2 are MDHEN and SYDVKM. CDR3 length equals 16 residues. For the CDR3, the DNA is TGTGCCAGCAGTTCCAGTAGCGGGAGGGCCGCCTATGAGCAGTACTTC. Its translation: CASSSSSGRAAYEQYF.

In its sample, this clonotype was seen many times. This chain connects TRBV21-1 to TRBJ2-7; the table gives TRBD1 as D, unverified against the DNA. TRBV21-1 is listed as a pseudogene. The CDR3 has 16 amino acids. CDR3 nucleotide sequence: TGTGCCAGCAGCAAACTCGATGGGGCGAGCTCCTACGAGCAGTACTTC. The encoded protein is CASSKLDGASSYEQYF.

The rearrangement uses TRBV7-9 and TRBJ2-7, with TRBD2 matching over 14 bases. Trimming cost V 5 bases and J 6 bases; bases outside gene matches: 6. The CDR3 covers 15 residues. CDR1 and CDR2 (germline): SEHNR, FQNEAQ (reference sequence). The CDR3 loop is CASSPPGLAGAEQYF. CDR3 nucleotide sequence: TGTGCCAGCAGCCCCCCGGGACTAGCGGGAGCCGAGCAGTACTTC.

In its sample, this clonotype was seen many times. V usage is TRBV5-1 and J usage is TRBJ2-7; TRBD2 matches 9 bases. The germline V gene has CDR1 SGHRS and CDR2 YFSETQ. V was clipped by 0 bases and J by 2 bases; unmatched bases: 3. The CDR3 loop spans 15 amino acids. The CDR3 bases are TGCGCCAGCAGCTTGGTCGCTAGCGGGGCCTACGAGCAGTACTTC. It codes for CASSLVASGAYEQYF.

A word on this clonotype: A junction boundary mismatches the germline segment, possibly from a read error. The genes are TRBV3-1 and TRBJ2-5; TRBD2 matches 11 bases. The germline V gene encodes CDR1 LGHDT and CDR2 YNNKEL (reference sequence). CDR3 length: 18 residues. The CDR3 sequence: CDSSKDRIAGGPRETQYF. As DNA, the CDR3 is TGTGACAGCAGCAAAGACCGGATAGCGGGAGGGCCTCGGGAGACCCAGTACTTC.

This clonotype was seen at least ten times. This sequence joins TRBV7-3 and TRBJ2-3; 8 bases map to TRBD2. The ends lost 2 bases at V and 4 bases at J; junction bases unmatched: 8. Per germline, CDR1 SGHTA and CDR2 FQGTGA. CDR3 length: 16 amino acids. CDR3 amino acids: CASSLLGGAGADTQYF. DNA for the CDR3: TGTGCCAGCAGCTTATTGGGGGGAGCGGGGGCAGATACGCAGTATTTT.

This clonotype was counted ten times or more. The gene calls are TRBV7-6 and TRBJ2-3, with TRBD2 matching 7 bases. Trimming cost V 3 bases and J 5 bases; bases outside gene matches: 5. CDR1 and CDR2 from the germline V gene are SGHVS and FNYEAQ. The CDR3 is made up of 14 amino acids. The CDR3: CASSFGGIGDTQYF. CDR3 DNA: TGTGCCAGCAGCTTCGGGGGGATCGGAGATACGCAGTATTTT.

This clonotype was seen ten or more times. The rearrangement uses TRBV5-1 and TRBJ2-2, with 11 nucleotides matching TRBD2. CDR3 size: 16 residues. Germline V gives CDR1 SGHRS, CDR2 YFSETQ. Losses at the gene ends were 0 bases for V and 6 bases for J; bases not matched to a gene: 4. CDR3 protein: CASSLVTSGNAGELFF. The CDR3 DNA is TGCGCCAGCAGCTTGGTGACTAGCGGGAATGCCGGGGAGCTGTTTTTT.

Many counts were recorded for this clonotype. CDR3: CASSLEVATEAFF. Here the CDR3 DNA reads TGTGCCAGCAGTTTAGAGGTCGCCACTGAAGCTTTCTTT. The V and J genes are TRBV27 and TRBJ1-1; D is unclear. V was trimmed by 2 bases and J by 4 bases, leaving 8 bases between them. The CDR3 sequence is 13 residues long. Germline CDR1 is MNHEY and CDR2 is SMNVEV (reference sequence).

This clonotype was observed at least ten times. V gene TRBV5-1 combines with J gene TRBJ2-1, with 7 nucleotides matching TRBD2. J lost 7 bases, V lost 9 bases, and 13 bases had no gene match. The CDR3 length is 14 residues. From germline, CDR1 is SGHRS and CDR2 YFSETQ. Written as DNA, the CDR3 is TGCGCCACCAGTTTGGAGGGAGGGCTTAATGAGCAGTTCTTC. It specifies CATSLEGGLNEQFF.

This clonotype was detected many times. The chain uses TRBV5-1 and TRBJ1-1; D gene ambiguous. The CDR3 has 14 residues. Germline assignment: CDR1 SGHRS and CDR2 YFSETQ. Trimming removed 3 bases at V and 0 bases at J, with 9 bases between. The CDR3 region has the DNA TGCGCCAGCAGCTCGGACGGATTGAACACTGAAGCTTTCTTT. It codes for CASSSDGLNTEAFF.

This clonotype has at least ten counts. CDR3: CASSQISSTPYEQYF. CDR3 in DNA: TGTGCCAGCAGCCAGATATCGAGCACCCCCTACGAGCAGTACTTC. The gene calls are TRBV5-6 and TRBJ2-7, with D unresolved. V dropped 4 bases and J dropped 2 bases, with 16 bases sitting between them. The CDR3 has 15 residues. CDR1 and CDR2 from the germline V gene are SGHDT and YYEEEE. The full variable domain, its missing parts supplied by reference TRBV5-6 and TRBJ2-7, is DAGVTQSPTHLIKTRGQQVTLRCSPKSGHDTVSWYQQALGQGPQFIFQYYEEEERQRGNFPDRFSGHQFPNYSSELNVNALLLGDSALYLCASSQISSTPYEQYFGPGTRLTVT.